This passage covers 11 T cell receptor beta chains from one sample sequenced in a study of OX40 agonist ivuxolimab in advanced cancers. Libraries were prepared by immunoSEQ multiplex PCR; TCRdb keeps only in-frame clonotypes and omits some of them. The data contain approximately 29,000 clones, approximately 80% of them singletons. Here the sequenced sample was CD4+ or CD8+ T cells sorted from blood, taken in a trial of the OX40 agonist ivuxolimab. The source is an adult with an advanced solid tumor such as melanoma, head and neck, liver or kidney cancer.

In regard to this clone: Mismatch with germline at one junction end may stem from a read error. The chain combines TRBV6-5 with TRBJ2-7; D gene uncertain. The CDR3 spans 13 residues. The germline CDR1 and CDR2 sequences are MNHEY and SVGAGI. Written as DNA, the CDR3 is TGTGCCAGCAGTTACGGAGTCCCAGGCGGCCTCCTCTTC. Its protein is CASSYGVPGGLLF.

This clone was recorded a few times. The chain links TRBV4-2 to TRBJ2-1, with TRBD2 matching 13 bases. J gave up 9 bases and V 1 base, and 15 bases lay outside the gene matches. CDR1 is LGHNA and CDR2 is YNFKEQ in the germline V gene. CDR3 size: 19 residues. The CDR3 loop reads CASSQGTSGGAGVGGEQFF. Here the CDR3 DNA reads TGTGCCAGCAGCCAAGGGACTAGCGGGGGTGCGGGAGTCGGCGGTGAGCAGTTCTTC.

This sequence joins TRBV10-3 and TRBJ2-5, with 12 nucleotides matching TRBD2. CDR3 size: 15 residues. Germline CDR1 is ENHRY and CDR2 is SYGVKD. V lost 7 bases, J lost 4 bases, and 7 bases stayed unmatched. The CDR3 loop reads CAITPSGGALETQYF. CDR3 in DNA: TGTGCCATCACCCCTAGCGGGGGGGCCTTAGAGACCCAGTACTTC.

With respect to this clone: A junction boundary mismatches the germline segment, possibly from a read error. V and J are TRBV7-7 and TRBJ1-3; D is unresolved. The germline V gene has CDR1 SSHAT and CDR2 FNYEAQ (reference sequence). The CDR3 consists of 13 residues. Written as DNA, the CDR3 is TGTGCTAGCAGCCTTGGGGAAGGAAACACCATATATTTT. Residues: CASSLGEGNTIYF.

By share, this clone counts as medium-sized. J is TRBJ2-1 and V is TRBV2; possibly TRBD1 for D (5 bases). The CDR3 sequence is 14 residues long. The V and J ends lost 6 bases and 4 bases respectively, with 13 bases between them. The germline CDR1 and CDR2 sequences are SNHLY and FYNNEI. The CDR3: CASSPRATYNEQFF. The DNA of the CDR3 is TGTGCCAGCAGCCCCAGGGCCACTTACAATGAGCAGTTCTTC.

This clone was found once. CDR3: CASSYGSVNEKLFF. The CDR3 DNA reads as TGTGCCAGCAGTTACGGCTCCGTAAATGAAAAACTGTTTTTT. The J gene is TRBJ1-4, the V gene TRBV6-5; D gene ambiguous. This CDR3 contains 14 residues. Germline V lookup: CDR1 MNHEY, CDR2 SVGAGI. The V and J ends lost 2 bases and 5 bases respectively, with 9 bases between them.

The chain links TRBV30 to TRBJ2-7; D is possibly TRBD2 (6 bases). This CDR3 comprises 14 residues. The ends were cut back, 0 bases at V and 2 bases at J, with 11 bases in the middle. Per the germline V gene, CDR1 is GTSNPN and CDR2 is SVGIG (reference sequence). For the CDR3, the DNA is TGTGCCTGGAGTGTCCGGACGGGAGCCTACGAGCAGTACTTC. Protein: CAWSVRTGAYEQYF. Full variable domain (missing parts from reference TRBV30 and TRBJ2-7): SQTIHQWPATLVQPVGSPLSLECTVEGTSNPNLYWYRQAAGRGLQLLFYSVGIGQISSEVPQNLSASRPQDRQFILSSKKLLLSDSGFYLCAWSVRTGAYEQYFGPGTRLTVT.

The chain is built from TRBV5-4 and TRBJ2-7; D ambiguous. CDR3 length equals 13 residues. Germline V lookup: CDR1 SGHNT, CDR2 YYREEE (reference sequence). V shed 5 bases and J shed 2 bases, with 11 bases lying between them. The CDR3 here is CASSSAAAYEQYF. The CDR3 bases are TGTGCCAGCAGTTCGGCGGCAGCCTACGAGCAGTACTTC. Drawing the rest from reference TRBV5-4 and TRBJ2-7, the complete variable domain is ETGVTQSPTHLIKTRGQQVTLRCSSQSGHNTVSWYQQALGQGPQFIFQYYREEENGRGNFPPRFSGLQFPNYSSELNVNALELDDSALYLCASSSAAAYEQYFGPGTRLTVT.

The rearrangement links TRBV4-3 to TRBJ2-5, with no clear D. The germline V gene encodes CDR1 LGHNA and CDR2 YSLEER. This CDR3 has 15 amino acids. V was clipped by 0 bases and J by 2 bases, with 10 bases between them. The CDR3 region is CASSQDGHSQETQYF. In DNA form, the CDR3 reads TGCGCCAGCAGCCAAGATGGGCACTCACAAGAGACCCAGTACTTC.

This clone was counted a single time. The genes are TRBV5-1 and TRBJ2-1; 8 bases match TRBD1. This CDR3 spans 15 amino acids. Trimming cost V 6 bases and J 7 bases; bases outside gene matches: 12. CDR1 and CDR2 (germline): SGHRS, YFSETQ. This CDR3 reads CASKYAGGAINEQFF. The DNA for the CDR3 is TGCGCCAGCAAATACGCAGGGGGCGCGATAAATGAGCAGTTCTTC.

The chain uses TRBV2 and TRBJ2-7; 8 bases match TRBD1. The ends lost 5 bases at V and 0 bases at J; junction bases unmatched: 3. The CDR3 totals 14 residues. CDR1 is SNHLY and CDR2 is FYNNEI in the germline V gene. In DNA form, the CDR3 reads TGTGCCAGCAGTCCGACAGGGGCCTCCTACGAGCAGTACTTC. The encoded protein is CASSPTGASYEQYF.